The 10 T cell receptor beta chains below come from one sample, sequenced in a study of Ad26.COV2.S vaccination and SARS-CoV-2 variants. Sequencing used immunoSEQ multiplex PCR; TCRdb keeps in-frame clones, though not all of them. The sample holds approximately 300,000 clones; approximately 80% are singletons and the top ten take 2.1%. Treatment described: around 19 received Ad26.COV2.S at low or high dose, single or two shots; about 5 received placebo; per-sample allocation not given. Material that was analyzed had been drawn on day 63 after the first vaccine or placebo injection. The sequencing here drew on peripheral blood, taken in a trial of Ad26.COV2.S vaccine versus placebo. Receptor source: a person between 18 and 65 years old who received the Ad26.COV2.S COVID-19 vaccine or a placebo.

J is TRBJ1-1 and V is TRBV18, with D unclear. Per the germline V gene, CDR1 is KGHSH and CDR2 is LQKENI. V gave up 1 base and J gave up 4 bases, with 13 bases separating them. The CDR3 loop spans 15 amino acids. The CDR3 DNA sequence: TGTGCCAGCTCACCACATGTGGCGGGAGCCACTGAAGCTTTCTTT. Protein product: CASSPHVAGATEAFF.

The V and J genes are TRBV10-1 and TRBJ1-1; perhaps TRBD1 as D (6 bases). Between the trimmed V and J ends, which lost 5 bases and 0 bases, there was a span of 13 bases. This CDR3 is 15 amino acids long. CDR1 is WNHNN and CDR2 is SYGVQD in the germline V gene (reference sequence). CDR3 in amino acids: CASSRDRSMNTEAFF. The CDR3, as DNA: TGCGCCAGCAGTCGAGACAGGTCTATGAACACTGAAGCTTTCTTT.

The chain carries TRBV3-1 (or the pseudogene TRBV3-2) and TRBJ2-7, with 7 bases matching TRBD1. The trim removed 3 bases at V and 6 bases at J, leaving 11 bases unmatched. Germline CDR1 LGHDT, CDR2 YNNKEL (reference sequence). The CDR3 spans 15 residues. CDR3 DNA: TGTGCCAGCAGCCAGTCCCGGGACAGCTTCGTCGAGCAGTACTTC. Its translation: CASSQSRDSFVEQYF.

The sample holds one count of this clone. V is TRBV19 and J is TRBJ1-1; 7 bases match TRBD1. This CDR3 comprises 14 residues. Germline loops: CDR1 LNHDA, CDR2 SQIVND (reference sequence). With 0 bases clipped from V and 5 bases from J, the junction kept 3 bases outside the gene matches. The CDR3 loop reads CASSIDRGWTEAFF. CDR3 nucleotides: TGTGCCAGTAGTATAGACAGGGGGTGGACTGAAGCTTTCTTT.

V is TRBV5-1 and J is TRBJ1-1; maybe TRBD1 (6 bases). Trimming left V 2 bases short and J 4 bases short, with 15 bases between. Per the germline V gene, CDR1 is SGHRS and CDR2 is YFSETQ. The length of the CDR3 is 15 residues. CDR3 protein: CASSFGTPRGTEAFF. The DNA of the CDR3 is TGCGCCAGCAGCTTTGGGACACCGAGGGGCACTGAAGCTTTCTTT.

V is TRBV19 and J is TRBJ1-1; D uncertain. Deletions cut 5 bases from V and 2 bases from J, with 9 bases between. CDR1 and CDR2 (germline): LNHDA, SQIVND (reference sequence). The CDR3 covers 13 residues. The CDR3: CASSSRINTEAFF. CDR3 bases: TGTGCCAGTAGTTCCAGAATTAACACTGAAGCTTTCTTT.

The gene calls are TRBV5-6 and TRBJ1-1; a possible D gene is TRBD1 (5 bases). CDR1 SGHDT and CDR2 YYEEEE come from the germline V gene. The CDR3 loop spans 15 amino acids. Deletions cut 4 bases from V and 4 bases from J, with 17 bases between. CDR3 sequence reads: CASSPGPLGGTEAFF. CDR3 DNA sequence: TGTGCCAGCAGCCCGGGACCTTTGGGAGGCACTGAAGCTTTCTTT.

The V call is TRBV29-1, the J call TRBJ2-7, with TRBD2 matching over 11 bases. Germline V gene data show CDR1 as SQVTM and CDR2 as ANQGSEA. The CDR3 loop spans 17 amino acids. V lost 1 base to trimming and J lost 4 bases; unmatched junction nucleotides: 12. CDR3 nucleotides: TGCAGCGTTGAAGTTCCCGGGACTAGCGGACTATCATACGAGCAGTACTTC. This codes for CSVEVPGTSGLSYEQYF.

CDR3 DNA: TGTGCCAGCAGCTCCCCGGGGGGGGTGAGGAATTCACCCCTCCACTTT. It specifies CASSSPGGVRNSPLHF. The genes are TRBV5-6 and TRBJ1-6; TRBD1 might be the D (5 bases). The CDR3 is 16 amino acids. From germline, CDR1 is SGHDT and CDR2 YYEEEE. Between the trimmed V and J ends, which lost 3 bases and 7 bases, there was a span of 17 bases.

The gene calls are TRBV5-1 and TRBJ2-5, with TRBD2 matching 10 bases. J lost 2 bases, V lost 2 bases, and 3 bases had no gene match. Germline V gene sequence: CDR1 SGHRS, CDR2 YFSETQ. The CDR3 extends over 15 amino acids. CDR3 sequence reads: CASSFSGGPQETQYF. Written as DNA, the CDR3 is TGCGCCAGCAGCTTTAGCGGGGGGCCTCAAGAGACCCAGTACTTC.